The 32 T cell receptor beta chains listed next were all sequenced from one sample in a study of yellow fever vaccine responses in identical twins. TCRdb called the RT-PCR reads again in MiXCR, with one record for every CDR3 protein. The sample holds approximately 900 distinct CDR3 sequences, roughly 80% seen once. The sequences come from T cells from blood (PBMCs), unsorted or a sorted subset (not recorded which), collected before or after yellow fever vaccination (not recorded which). Source of these receptors: a woman in her late teens or twenties who received the yellow fever vaccine.

About this clonotype: A read error may produce the germline difference seen at one junction end. The chain has TRBV6-1 and TRBJ1-1; D is possibly TRBD1 (5 bases). The CDR3 length is 15 residues. Per germline, CDR1 MNHNS and CDR2 SASEGT. The CDR3 loop is CAISVAPGGGTEAFF. The CDR3 DNA reads as TGTGCCATCAGTGTAGCGCCCGGTGGGGGCACTGAAGCTTTCTTT.

V is TRBV28 and J is TRBJ2-1; D might be TRBD2 (6 bases). The ends were cut back, 5 bases at V and 8 bases at J, with 19 bases in the middle. Germline CDR1 is MDHEN and CDR2 is SYDVKM. CDR3 length equals 15 residues. Here the CDR3 DNA reads TGTGCCAGCAGTGCCGGGACTGCGGGGATGGATGAGCAGTTCTTC. It encodes CASSAGTAGMDEQFF.

The chain is built from TRBV2 and TRBJ1-1; D is uncertain. V was cut by 5 bases and J by 5 bases, with 12 bases left in between. The CDR3 sequence is 13 residues long. Germline V CDR1 and CDR2: SNHLY, FYNNEI. This CDR3 is CASSRTDSTEAFF. CDR3 coding DNA: TGTGCCAGCAGTCGCACGGACTCGACTGAAGCTTTCTTT.

V is TRBV10-3 and J is TRBJ2-1; 12 nucleotides align to TRBD2. Germline CDR1 is ENHRY and CDR2 is SYGVKD. With V trimmed by 4 bases and J by 8 bases, 9 bases remained unmatched. CDR3 length: 16 amino acids. Written as DNA, the CDR3 is TGTGCCATCAGTGCCCCCCTAGCGGGGGGGCCCGATGAGCAGTTCTTC. Translating gives CAISAPLAGGPDEQFF.

This clonotype appeared once. The chain joins TRBV7-9 to TRBJ2-1; TRBD1 aligns across 7 bases. V shed 4 bases, J shed 6 bases, and the junction held 6 bases outside the gene matches. This CDR3 is 14 amino acids long. Germline V gives CDR1 SEHNR, CDR2 FQNEAQ (reference sequence). This CDR3 is CASSSRDRFNEQFF. The CDR3 DNA follows: TGTGCCAGCAGCTCCCGGGACAGATTCAATGAGCAGTTCTTC. The full variable domain, with the rest looked up from reference TRBV7-9 and TRBJ2-1, is DTGVSQNPRHKITKRGQNVTFRCDPISEHNRLYWYRQTLGQGPEFLTYFQNEAQLEKSRLLSDRFSAERPKGSFSTLEIQRTEQGDSAMYLCASSSRDRFNEQFFGPGTRLTVL.

This chain links TRBV20-1 with TRBJ2-7, with a weak D call TRBD2 (6 bases). Trimming took 6 bases from V and 6 from J, leaving 18 bases between them. CDR1 is DFQATT, CDR2 SNEGSKA, per germline (reference sequence). This CDR3 is built from 13 residues. The chain's CDR3 is CSALGLLSPEQYV. The CDR3 DNA follows: TGCAGTGCCTTGGGACTCCTTTCCCCCGAGCAGTACGTC.

In its sample, this clonotype was seen once. This chain joins TRBV10-1 and TRBJ1-1; the D is unclear. This CDR3 spans 13 amino acids. CDR1 is WNHNN and CDR2 is SYGVQD in the germline V gene (reference sequence). Trimming pared 4 bases from V and 1 base from J, leaving 7 bases between. The CDR3 bases are TGCGCCAGCAGTGTGGCAAGGAACACTGAAGCTTTCTTT. It is translated as CASSVARNTEAFF.

The chain has TRBV23-1 and TRBJ1-5; D not resolved. TRBV23-1 is recorded as an ORF, its role being uncertain. Trimming removed 7 bases from V and 5 bases from J, with 6 bases in between. The length of the CDR3 is 11 residues. In DNA, the CDR3 is TGCGCCAGCATTGGGTATCAGCCCCAGCATTTT. This codes for CASIGYQPQHF.

The chain carries TRBV28 and TRBJ1-2; D possibly corresponds to TRBD1 (5 bases). The CDR3 length is 12 residues. The V end lost 6 bases, the J end lost 4 bases, and 9 bases lay between the germline ends. In germline, CDR1 is MDHEN, CDR2 SYDVKM. In nucleotides, the CDR3 is TGTGCCAGCAGCGACAGTGTCTATGGCTACACCTTC. This gives the protein CASSDSVYGYTF.

The chain links TRBV20-1 to TRBJ2-3, with 8 bases matching TRBD2. Unmatched junction bases numbered 6, after V lost 6 bases and J lost 4 bases. The germline V gene has CDR1 DFQATT and CDR2 SNEGSKA (reference sequence). There are 13 residues in the CDR3. The CDR3 region has the DNA TGCAGTGCAGAGCGGGGGAGCCCAGATACGCAGTATTTT. Translated, it gives CSAERGSPDTQYF.

V and J are TRBV10-1 and TRBJ1-4; 8 positions agree with TRBD1. V lost 6 bases and J lost 2; bases outside the gene matches: 20. The CDR3 consists of 20 residues. Per germline, CDR1 WNHNN and CDR2 SYGVQD (reference sequence). The CDR3 here is CASRQKDSGQGLSTNEKLFF. For the CDR3, the DNA is TGCGCCAGCAGACAAAAGGACTCCGGACAGGGCTTATCGACTAATGAAAAACTGTTTTTT.

The CDR3 DNA reads as TGTGCCAGCAGCTACACAGGGGAGGGCTACACCTTC. Residues: CASSYTGEGYTF. The chain joins TRBV7-9 to TRBJ1-2, with 7 bases lining up with TRBD1. V shed 4 bases, J shed 8 bases, and the junction held 4 bases outside the gene matches. Germline CDR1 reads SEHNR; CDR2 reads FQNEAQ (reference sequence). This CDR3 contains 12 residues.

V gene TRBV11-2 combines with J gene TRBJ2-1; 7 bases map to TRBD1. Per the germline V gene, CDR1 is SGHAT and CDR2 is FQNNGV. The CDR3 totals 13 residues. Trimming cost V 1 base and J 12 bases; bases outside gene matches: 6. CDR3 coding DNA: TGTGCCAGCAGCTTAGGGAGACAGGGTAGGCAGTTCTTC. It is translated as CASSLGRQGRQFF.

The chain is built from TRBV11-1 and TRBJ2-7; TRBD1 agrees at 9 bases. The CDR3 runs to 14 residues. V gave up 5 bases and J gave up 4 bases; unmatched junction bases: 6. Germline V gene lookup returns CDR1 SGHAT and CDR2 FQDESV (reference sequence). CDR3 loop: CASSPGTGPYEQYF. For the CDR3, the DNA is TGTGCCAGCAGCCCCGGGACAGGGCCGTACGAGCAGTACTTC.

CDR3 sequence: CASRASGGADTQYF. CDR3 bases: TGTGCCAGCAGAGCTAGCGGGGGAGCAGATACGCAGTATTTT. The V and J genes are TRBV12-3 or TRBV12-4 and TRBJ2-3; 10 bases match TRBD2. CDR3 size: 14 residues. Trimming removed 6 bases from V and 4 bases from J; junction bases left unmatched: 4.

The chain links TRBV9 to TRBJ1-1; D perhaps matches TRBD1 (6 bases). Germline-derived CDR1 and CDR2 are SGDLS and YYNGEE. The CDR3 length is 13 residues. V was pared by 4 bases and J by 2 bases, with 9 bases between. CDR3 coding DNA: TGTGCCAGCAGCCGGGGACACAACACTGAAGCTTTCTTT. Protein product: CASSRGHNTEAFF.

This chain connects TRBV11-1 to TRBJ2-7, with 12 positions matching TRBD2. Trimming removed 3 bases from V and 3 bases from J; junction bases left unmatched: 6. CDR1 and CDR2 from the germline V gene are SGHAT and FQDESV (reference sequence). CDR3 length: 16 amino acids. The CDR3 spells CASSLGRLAGDYEQYF. DNA for the CDR3: TGTGCCAGCAGCTTGGGGCGACTAGCGGGAGACTACGAGCAGTACTTC.

This chain links TRBV12-3 or TRBV12-4 with TRBJ2-1; no clear D. The CDR3 is made up of 16 amino acids. V was cut by 6 bases and J by 0 bases, with 15 bases left in between. The CDR3 DNA sequence: TGTGCCAGCAGCGGCCAACTCCTGAGCTCCTACAATGAGCAGTTCTTC. Encoded protein: CASSGQLLSSYNEQFF.

The rearrangement uses TRBV2 and TRBJ2-7, with D uncertain. There are 13 residues in the CDR3. Germline values: CDR1 SNHLY, CDR2 FYNNEI. Trimming removed 10 bases from V and 2 bases from J, with 15 bases in between. DNA for the CDR3: TGTGCCACCGCGAGAGACCTAACCTACGAGCAGTACTTC. Protein product: CATARDLTYEQYF.

This sequence joins TRBV6-1 and TRBJ1-5, with 9 bases fitting TRBD1. Germline loops: CDR1 MNHNS, CDR2 SASEGT. This CDR3 is built from 15 residues. The trim removed 5 bases at V and 2 bases at J, leaving 4 bases unmatched. The CDR3 loop is CASSMDRGGNQPQHF. CDR3 sequence (DNA): TGTGCCAGCAGTATGGACAGGGGTGGCAATCAGCCCCAGCATTTT.

V gene TRBV3-1 combines with J gene TRBJ1-2; D not resolved. Germline CDR1 and CDR2: LGHDT and YNNKEL (reference sequence). CDR3 length: 16 residues. The V gene lost 5 bases and the J gene lost 2 bases, with 18 bases spanning the gap. CDR3 loop: CASSTYRINGNYGYTF. The CDR3 coding sequence is TGTGCCAGCAGCACATACCGAATTAATGGGAACTATGGCTACACCTTC.

This clonotype appeared a few times. The chain employs TRBV10-1 and TRBJ1-1; no clear D. CDR1 is WNHNN, CDR2 SYGVQD, per germline (reference sequence). V was shortened by 6 bases and J by 0 bases, with 2 bases between the two germline ends. The CDR3 loop spans 11 amino acids. CDR3 bases: TGCGCCAGCAGGGTGAACACTGAAGCTTTCTTT. This codes for CASRVNTEAFF.

The chain joins TRBV2 to TRBJ1-5, with TRBD1 identical over 7 bases. Per the germline V gene, CDR1 is SNHLY and CDR2 is FYNNEI. The V segment lost 5 bases and the J segment 5 bases; nucleotides outside the gene matches: 12. This CDR3 has 16 residues. CDR3 in amino acids: CASSQIPSTGDQPQHF. The CDR3 DNA sequence: TGTGCCAGCAGTCAAATCCCATCTACAGGGGATCAGCCCCAGCATTTT.

The chain carries TRBV13 and TRBJ2-1, with a weak D call TRBD1 (6 bases). Germline loops: CDR1 PRHDT, CDR2 FYEKMQ (reference sequence). V gave up 2 bases and J gave up 2 bases, with 13 bases separating them. CDR3 length: 16 amino acids. This CDR3 is CASSLMMTGPYNEQFF. DNA of the CDR3: TGTGCCAGCAGCTTAATGATGACAGGCCCCTACAATGAGCAGTTCTTC.

The chain combines TRBV12-3 or TRBV12-4 with TRBJ2-7, with 13 bases matching TRBD2. The trim removed 5 bases at V and 2 bases at J, leaving 6 bases unmatched. The CDR3 loop spans 16 amino acids. The CDR3 protein is CASSPRLAGGTYEQYF. The CDR3 DNA reads as TGTGCCAGCAGTCCGCGACTAGCGGGAGGTACCTACGAGCAGTACTTC.

The genes are TRBV4-1 and TRBJ1-6, with TRBD1 identical over 8 bases. With 1 base clipped from V and 6 bases from J, the junction kept 5 bases outside the gene matches. CDR3 length: 16 residues. The V gene's germline CDR1 is MGHRA and CDR2 YSYEKL. In DNA form, the CDR3 reads TGCGCCAGCAGCCAAGTTTCGGACAGGGTTAATTCACCCCTCCACTTT. Amino acids: CASSQVSDRVNSPLHF.

The gene calls are TRBV28 and TRBJ2-5; no reliable D call. V lost 1 base and J lost 5, with 14 bases in between. The CDR3 loop spans 15 amino acids. The germline gives CDR1 MDHEN, CDR2 SYDVKM. As DNA, the CDR3 is TGTGCCAGCAGTTTATTGGCCGGGCATGGGGAGACCCAGTACTTC. Its translation: CASSLLAGHGETQYF.

The V gene is TRBV11-3, the J gene TRBJ2-7; 7 bases are shared with TRBD1. Losses at the gene ends were 1 base for V and 2 bases for J; bases not matched to a gene: 2. Germline V lookup: CDR1 SGHNT, CDR2 YENEEA. The CDR3 has 14 amino acids. CDR3 residues: CASSLGGTAYEQYV. The CDR3, as DNA: TGTGCCAGCAGCTTAGGGGGGACAGCCTACGAGCAGTACGTC.

The J gene is TRBJ2-7, the V gene TRBV11-3; 14 bases are shared with TRBD2. Trimming at V came to 5 bases and at J to 7 bases, leaving 13 bases not matched to a gene. Per germline, CDR1 SGHNT and CDR2 YENEEA. The length of the CDR3 is 17 residues. The chain's CDR3 is CASSQYPGTSGSREQYF. Here the CDR3 DNA reads TGTGCCAGCAGCCAGTACCCCGGGACTAGCGGGAGCCGGGAGCAGTACTTC.

This clonotype occurred a few times. The rearrangement uses TRBV12-3 or TRBV12-4 and TRBJ1-1, with a weak D call TRBD1 (5 bases). Trimming left V 3 bases short and J 6 bases short, with 17 bases between. The CDR3 length is 15 residues. Here the CDR3 reads CASSFGDPPRAEAFF. In DNA, the CDR3 is TGTGCCAGCAGTTTCGGGGACCCGCCTAGGGCTGAAGCTTTCTTT.

J is TRBJ2-1 and V is TRBV29-1; D is unresolved. Germline V CDR1 and CDR2: SQVTM, ANQGSEA. CDR3 length equals 11 residues. The V gene lost 6 bases and the J gene lost 2 bases, with 5 bases spanning the gap. The DNA of the CDR3 is TGCAGCGTCCTAGCCTACAATGAGCAGTTCTTC. Translated, it gives CSVLAYNEQFF.

The CDR3 DNA sequence: TGTGCCAGCAGTGAAGCGAGGGGGCTGGGGGGCACTGAAGCTTTCTTT. It translates to CASSEARGLGGTEAFF. This chain joins TRBV6-1 and TRBJ1-1; 7 bases line up with TRBD1. This CDR3 has 16 residues. V gave up 0 bases and J gave up 4 bases; unmatched junction bases: 8. CDR1 and CDR2 (germline): MNHNS, SASEGT.